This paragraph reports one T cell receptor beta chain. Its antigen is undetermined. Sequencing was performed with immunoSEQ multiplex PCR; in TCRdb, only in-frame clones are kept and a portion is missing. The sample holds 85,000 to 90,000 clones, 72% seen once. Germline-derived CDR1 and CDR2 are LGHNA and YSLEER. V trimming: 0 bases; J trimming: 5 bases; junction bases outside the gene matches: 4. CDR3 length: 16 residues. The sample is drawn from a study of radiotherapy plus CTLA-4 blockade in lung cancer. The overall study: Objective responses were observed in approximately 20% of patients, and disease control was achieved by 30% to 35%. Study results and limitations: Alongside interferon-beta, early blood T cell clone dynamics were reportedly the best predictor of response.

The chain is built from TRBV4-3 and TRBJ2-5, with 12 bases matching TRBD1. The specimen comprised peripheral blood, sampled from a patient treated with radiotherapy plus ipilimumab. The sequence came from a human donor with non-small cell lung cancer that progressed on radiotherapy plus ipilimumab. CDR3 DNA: TGCGCCAGCAGCCAAGATGGGACAGGGGGCTTTGAGACCCAGTACTTC. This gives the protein CASSQDGTGGFETQYF.